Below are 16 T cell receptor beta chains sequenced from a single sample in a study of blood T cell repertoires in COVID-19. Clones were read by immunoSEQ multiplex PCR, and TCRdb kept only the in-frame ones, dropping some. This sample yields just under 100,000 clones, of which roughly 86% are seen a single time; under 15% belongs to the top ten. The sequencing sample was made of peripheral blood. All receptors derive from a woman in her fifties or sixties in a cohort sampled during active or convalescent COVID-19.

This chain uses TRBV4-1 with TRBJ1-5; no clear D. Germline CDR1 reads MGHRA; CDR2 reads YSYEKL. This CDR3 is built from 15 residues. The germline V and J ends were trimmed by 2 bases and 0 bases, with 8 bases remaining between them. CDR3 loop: CASSQSTDSNQPQHF. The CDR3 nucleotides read TGCGCCAGCAGCCAATCCACAGATAGCAATCAGCCCCAGCATTTT.

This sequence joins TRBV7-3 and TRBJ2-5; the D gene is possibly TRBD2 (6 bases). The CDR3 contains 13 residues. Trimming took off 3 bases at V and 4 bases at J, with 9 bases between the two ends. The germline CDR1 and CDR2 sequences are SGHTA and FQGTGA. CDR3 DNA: TGTGCCAGCAGCTTGGGGGGTCCAGAGACCCAGTACTTC. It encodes CASSLGGPETQYF.

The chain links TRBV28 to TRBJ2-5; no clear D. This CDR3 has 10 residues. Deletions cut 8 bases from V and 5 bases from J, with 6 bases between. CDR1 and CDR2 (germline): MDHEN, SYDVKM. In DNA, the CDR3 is TGTGCCAGCGCACGGGAGACCCAGTACTTC. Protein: CASARETQYF.

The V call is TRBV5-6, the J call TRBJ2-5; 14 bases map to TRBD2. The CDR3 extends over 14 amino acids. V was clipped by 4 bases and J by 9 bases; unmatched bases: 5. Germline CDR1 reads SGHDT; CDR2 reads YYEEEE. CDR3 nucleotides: TGTGCCAGCAGCGAGGGACTAGCGGGGGCATCCCAGTACTTC. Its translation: CASSEGLAGASQYF.

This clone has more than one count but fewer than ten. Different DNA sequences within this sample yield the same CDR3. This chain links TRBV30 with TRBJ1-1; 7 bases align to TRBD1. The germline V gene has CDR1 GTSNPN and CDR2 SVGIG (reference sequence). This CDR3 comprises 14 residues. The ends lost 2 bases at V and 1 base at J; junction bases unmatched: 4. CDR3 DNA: TGTGCCTGGAGTCCCGGGACAGCGAACACTGAAGCTTTCTTT. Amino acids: CAWSPGTANTEAFF.

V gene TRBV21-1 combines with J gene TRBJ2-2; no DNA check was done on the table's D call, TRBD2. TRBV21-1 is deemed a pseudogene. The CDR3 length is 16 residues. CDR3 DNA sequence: TGTGCCAGCAGCAAAGCGGTTTGTTTAGAAGTCGGGGAGCTGTTTTTT. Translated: CASSKAVCLEVGELFF.

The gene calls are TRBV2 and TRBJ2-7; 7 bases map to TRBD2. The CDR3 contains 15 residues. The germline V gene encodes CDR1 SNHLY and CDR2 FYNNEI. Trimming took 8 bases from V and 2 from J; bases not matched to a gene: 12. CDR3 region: CASSREGGEAYEQYF. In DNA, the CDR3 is TGTGCCAGCTCCAGGGAGGGAGGAGAAGCCTACGAGCAGTACTTC.

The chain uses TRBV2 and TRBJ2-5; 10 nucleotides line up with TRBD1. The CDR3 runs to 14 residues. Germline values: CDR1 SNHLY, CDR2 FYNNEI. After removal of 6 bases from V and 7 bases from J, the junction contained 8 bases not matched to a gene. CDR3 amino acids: CASRDPTGGMTQYF. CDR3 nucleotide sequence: TGTGCCAGCAGGGATCCGACAGGGGGCATGACCCAGTACTTC.

CDR3 sequence reads: CASGTLAGRPDTQYF. DNA for the CDR3: TGCGCCAGCGGTACCCTAGCGGGACGGCCAGATACGCAGTATTTT. The gene calls are TRBV10-1 and TRBJ2-3, with 9 positions matching TRBD2. Germline V gives CDR1 WNHNN, CDR2 SYGVQD (reference sequence). Trimming at V came to 8 bases and at J to 4 bases, leaving 10 bases not matched to a gene. The CDR3 runs to 15 residues.

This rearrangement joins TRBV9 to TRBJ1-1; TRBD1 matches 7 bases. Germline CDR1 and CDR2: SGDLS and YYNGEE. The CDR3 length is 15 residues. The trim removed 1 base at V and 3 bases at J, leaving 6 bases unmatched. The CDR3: CASSVTQGYDTEAFF. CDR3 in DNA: TGTGCCAGCAGCGTAACACAGGGGTATGACACTGAAGCTTTCTTT.

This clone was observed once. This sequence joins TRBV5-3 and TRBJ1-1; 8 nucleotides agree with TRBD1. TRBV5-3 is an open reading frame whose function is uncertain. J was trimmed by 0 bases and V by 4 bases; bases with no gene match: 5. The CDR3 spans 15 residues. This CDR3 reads CARSPGQGMNTEAFF. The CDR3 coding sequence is TGTGCCAGAAGCCCCGGACAGGGAATGAACACTGAAGCTTTCTTT.

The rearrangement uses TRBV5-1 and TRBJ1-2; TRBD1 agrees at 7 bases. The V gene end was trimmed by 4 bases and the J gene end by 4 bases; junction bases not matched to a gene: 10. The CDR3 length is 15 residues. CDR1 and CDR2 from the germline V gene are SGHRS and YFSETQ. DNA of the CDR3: TGCGCCAGCAGCCCTTCGAGAGGGGGCAGCTATGGCTACACCTTC. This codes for CASSPSRGGSYGYTF.

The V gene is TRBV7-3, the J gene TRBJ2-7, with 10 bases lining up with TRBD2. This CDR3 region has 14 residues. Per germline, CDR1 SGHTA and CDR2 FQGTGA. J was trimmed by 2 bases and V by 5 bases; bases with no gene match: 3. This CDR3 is CASSPSGGAYEQYF. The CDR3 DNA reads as TGTGCCAGCAGCCCGAGCGGGGGGGCCTACGAGCAGTACTTC. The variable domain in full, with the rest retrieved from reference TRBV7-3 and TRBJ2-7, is GAGVSQTPSNKVTEKGKYVELRCDPISGHTALYWYRQSLGQGPEFLIYFQGTGAADDSGLPNDRFFAVRPEGSVSTLKIQRTERGDSAVYLCASSPSGGAYEQYFGPGTRLTVT.

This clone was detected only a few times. The CDR3 DNA reads as TGTGCCAGCAGCGCGGACAGCTACGAGCAGTACTTC. Its translation is CASSADSYEQYF. The gene calls are TRBV3-1 (or the pseudogene TRBV3-2) and TRBJ2-7, with D perhaps TRBD1 (6 bases). This CDR3 is built from 12 residues. Trimming took off 5 bases at V and 3 bases at J, with 8 bases between the two ends. Germline values: CDR1 LGHDT, CDR2 YNNKEL (reference sequence).

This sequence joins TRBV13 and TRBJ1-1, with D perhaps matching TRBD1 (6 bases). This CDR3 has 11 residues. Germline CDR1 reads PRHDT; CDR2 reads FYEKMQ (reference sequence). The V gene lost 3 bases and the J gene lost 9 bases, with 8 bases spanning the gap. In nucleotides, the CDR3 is TGTGCCAGCAGCTTGACAGGTAAAGCTTTCTTT. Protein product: CASSLTGKAFF.

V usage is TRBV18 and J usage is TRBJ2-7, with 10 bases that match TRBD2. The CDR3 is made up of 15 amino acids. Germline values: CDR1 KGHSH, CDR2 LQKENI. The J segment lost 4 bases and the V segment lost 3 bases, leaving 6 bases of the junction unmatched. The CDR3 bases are TGTGCCAGCTCACCTGTCGGGACTAGCGAATACGAGCAGTACTTC. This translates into CASSPVGTSEYEQYF.